Listed here are 32 T cell receptor beta chains from one sample, sequenced in a study of blood T cell repertoires in COVID-19. Clones were sequenced by immunoSEQ multiplex PCR, and TCRdb holds only the in-frame ones, with some missing. This table has around 130,000 clones, about four fifths appearing once. Sequencing was performed on peripheral blood. Every receptor here comes from a woman aged 45 to 65 with acute or convalescent COVID-19.

The chain carries TRBV5-1 and TRBJ2-1; a possible D gene is TRBD2 (5 bases). Germline lookup yields CDR1 SGHRS and CDR2 YFSETQ. The CDR3 spans 16 residues. Trimming stripped 0 bases from V and 0 bases from J, with 10 bases between. CDR3 in amino acids: CASSLELSGSYNEQFF. The CDR3 DNA reads as TGCGCCAGCAGCTTGGAATTGAGCGGCTCCTACAATGAGCAGTTCTTC.

The genes are TRBV27 and TRBJ1-2; D gene unclear. This CDR3 contains 15 residues. Trimming took off 4 bases at V and 5 bases at J, with 17 bases between the two ends. CDR1 MNHEY and CDR2 SMNVEV come from the germline V gene (reference sequence). CDR3: CASSSHGVQEYGYTF. The DNA of the CDR3 is TGTGCCAGCAGTTCCCACGGGGTGCAAGAATATGGCTACACCTTC.

This clone was observed a single time. The chain employs TRBV6-5 and TRBJ1-1; D possibly corresponds to TRBD1 (6 bases). CDR1 is MNHEY and CDR2 is SVGAGI in the germline V gene. The V gene lost 2 bases and the J gene lost 6 bases, with 16 bases spanning the gap. The CDR3 totals 15 residues. CDR3 in amino acids: CASSYDRSTNPEAFF. CDR3 sequence (DNA): TGTGCCAGCAGTTACGACAGGTCCACTAATCCTGAAGCTTTCTTT.

This CDR3 reads CASSPRDRDYGYTF. CDR3 DNA sequence: TGTGCCAGCAGCCCCCGGGACAGGGACTATGGCTACACCTTC. The chain combines TRBV7-8 with TRBJ1-2; TRBD1 agrees at 9 bases. The junction had 4 bases not matched to a gene; V was cut back by 5 bases and J by 3 bases. This CDR3 has 14 residues. Germline CDR1 reads SGHVS; CDR2 reads FQNEAQ.

This chain links TRBV2 with TRBJ2-6; D is ambiguous. Trimming cost V 7 bases and J 0 bases, with 16 bases left between them. Germline assignment: CDR1 SNHLY and CDR2 FYNNEI. This CDR3 is 17 amino acids long. Here the CDR3 reads CASIPDFHSSGANVLTF. CDR3 DNA sequence: TGTGCCAGCATTCCCGATTTCCACAGCTCTGGGGCCAACGTCCTGACTTTC.

J is TRBJ1-1 and V is TRBV3-1 (or the pseudogene TRBV3-2); D is possibly TRBD1 (5 bases). The CDR3 loop spans 13 amino acids. The germline gives CDR1 LGHDT, CDR2 YNNKEL (reference sequence). Trimming stripped 4 bases from V and 4 bases from J, with 10 bases between. The CDR3 loop is CASSLWGGTEAFF. CDR3 nucleotide sequence: TGTGCCAGCAGCCTCTGGGGCGGCACTGAAGCTTTCTTT.

V is TRBV6-5 and J is TRBJ2-1, with D possibly being TRBD1 (5 bases). V gave up 2 bases and J gave up 5 bases, with 10 bases separating them. Germline V gene lookup returns CDR1 MNHEY and CDR2 SVGAGI. The CDR3 has 14 residues. The CDR3 sequence: CASSYAGWHNEQFF. The DNA for the CDR3 is TGTGCCAGCAGTTACGCAGGGTGGCACAATGAGCAGTTCTTC.

The chain carries TRBV24-1 and TRBJ2-3, with 11 bases identical to TRBD2. The germline V gene encodes CDR1 KGHDR and CDR2 SFDVKD. Losses at the gene ends were 4 bases for V and 3 bases for J; bases not matched to a gene: 5. The CDR3 has 16 residues. CDR3 protein: CATSDRRTSGTDTQYF. In nucleotides, the CDR3 is TGTGCCACCAGTGACCGCCGGACTAGCGGGACAGATACGCAGTATTTT.

This chain uses TRBV5-1 with TRBJ2-1, with 8 bases matching TRBD1. Per the germline V gene, CDR1 is SGHRS and CDR2 is YFSETQ. The trim removed 3 bases at V and 5 bases at J, leaving 7 bases unmatched. The CDR3 has 15 residues. The DNA of the CDR3 is TGCGCCAGCAGCTCGACAGGGGCAGTTAACAATGAGCAGTTCTTC. Translated, it gives CASSSTGAVNNEQFF.

This clone appeared a single time. The V call is TRBV5-1, the J call TRBJ2-3, with D perhaps matching TRBD1 (6 bases). CDR1 and CDR2 from the germline V gene are SGHRS and YFSETQ. This CDR3 has 16 amino acids. V was shortened by 4 bases and J by 2 bases, with 17 bases between the two germline ends. The CDR3 region is CASSQGTLGITDTQYF. For the CDR3, the DNA is TGCGCCAGCAGCCAGGGGACCCTGGGGATCACAGATACGCAGTATTTT.

This clone occurred once. The chain joins TRBV3-1 (or the pseudogene TRBV3-2) to TRBJ2-6, with a possible D match to TRBD1 (5 bases). The V gene's germline CDR1 is LGHDT and CDR2 YNNKEL (reference sequence). Trimming stripped 1 base from V and 0 bases from J, with 10 bases between. The CDR3 is 17 amino acids. The CDR3: CASSQVGPVSGANVLTF. For the CDR3, the DNA is TGTGCCAGCAGCCAAGTGGGGCCGGTCTCTGGGGCCAACGTCCTGACTTTC.

This chain joins TRBV4-1 and TRBJ1-1, with 7 bases identical to TRBD1. The CDR3 runs 18 residues. Germline-derived CDR1 and CDR2 are MGHRA and YSYEKL. The V gene end was trimmed by 0 bases and the J gene end by 0 bases; junction bases not matched to a gene: 10. The CDR3, as DNA: TGCGCCAGCAGCCAAGATAGGTCGGGACAGACAGTGAACACTGAAGCTTTCTTT. It specifies CASSQDRSGQTVNTEAFF.

The chain couples TRBV3-1 (or the pseudogene TRBV3-2) to TRBJ2-7; TRBD1 agrees at 10 bases. This CDR3 is 17 amino acids long. In germline, CDR1 is LGHDT, CDR2 YNNKEL (reference sequence). Trimming cost V 0 bases and J 6 bases; bases outside gene matches: 11. In DNA, the CDR3 is TGTGCCAGCAGCCAAGATTTTGCCGGGACAGGGGCGTCCGAGCAGTACTTC. Amino acids: CASSQDFAGTGASEQYF.

This rearrangement joins TRBV9 to TRBJ2-2; 14 bases match TRBD2. CDR1 SGDLS and CDR2 YYNGEE come from the germline V gene. The CDR3 is 16 residues long. Trimming cost V 4 bases and J 4 bases; bases outside gene matches: 3. The CDR3, as DNA: TGTGCCAGCAGCAGGACTAGCGGGGGGCCCACCGGGGAGCTGTTTTTT. Its translation: CASSRTSGGPTGELFF.

This clone was seen a handful of times. The CDR3 nucleotides read TGTGCCAGCAGCATTAGGCAGGTAACTGAAGCTTTCTTT. Translated, it gives CASSIRQVTEAFF. This chain connects TRBV21-1 to TRBJ1-1; the table's D call of TRBD1 was not tested on the DNA. TRBV21-1 is described as a pseudogene. The CDR3 spans 13 residues.

This chain links TRBV10-3 with TRBJ2-7, with 12 bases lining up with TRBD2. Germline CDR1 and CDR2: ENHRY and SYGVKD. Trimming cost V 6 bases and J 1 base; bases outside gene matches: 10. This CDR3 region has 17 residues. CDR3: CAIRAKELAGGSYEQYF. CDR3 DNA sequence: TGTGCCATCAGGGCCAAAGAACTAGCGGGGGGATCCTACGAGCAGTACTTC.

This chain uses TRBV12-3 or TRBV12-4 with TRBJ2-7; 8 positions match TRBD1. V shed 5 bases and J 2 bases; nucleotides not matched to a gene: 2. The CDR3 runs to 13 residues. Written as DNA, the CDR3 is TGTGCCAGCAGTAAGGGACAGGCCTACGAGCAGTACTTC. As protein: CASSKGQAYEQYF.

V usage is TRBV2 and J usage is TRBJ1-2; 9 bases line up with TRBD1. Germline values: CDR1 SNHLY, CDR2 FYNNEI. Trimming cost V 7 bases and J 5 bases; bases outside gene matches: 20. The CDR3 extends over 18 amino acids. The CDR3, as DNA: TGTGCCAGCACTACCTTGGGACAGGGAGGGTTGAACGGATATGGCTACACCTTC. Its translation: CASTTLGQGGLNGYGYTF.

V gene TRBV27 combines with J gene TRBJ1-4; D may be TRBD1 (6 bases). Trimming cost V 4 bases and J 0 bases, with 12 bases left between them. The CDR3 is made up of 16 amino acids. CDR1 and CDR2 from the germline V gene are MNHEY and SMNVEV (reference sequence). The CDR3 sequence is CASSSGRTATNEKLFF. The CDR3 region has the DNA TGTGCCAGCAGTTCCGGACGGACAGCAACTAATGAAAAACTGTTTTTT. The full variable domain, with the rest looked up from reference TRBV27 and TRBJ1-4, is EAQVTQNPRYLITVTGKKLTVTCSQNMNHEYMSWYRQDPGLGLRQIYYSMNVEVTDKGDVPEGYKVSRKEKRNFPLILESPSPNQTSLYFCASSSGRTATNEKLFFGSGTQLSVL.

The chain carries TRBV9 and TRBJ2-7; 8 bases fit TRBD1. The CDR3 runs to 12 residues. The ends lost 7 bases at V and 3 bases at J; junction bases unmatched: 3. Per germline, CDR1 SGDLS and CDR2 YYNGEE. The CDR3 nucleotides are TGTGCCAGCGGAGGGACAGGCTACGAGCAGTACTTC. Translating it yields CASGGTGYEQYF.

V usage is TRBV5-4 and J usage is TRBJ2-6; D gene uncertain. This CDR3 contains 18 residues. Germline V lookup: CDR1 SGHNT, CDR2 YYREEE (reference sequence). Trimming left V 0 bases short and J 0 bases short, with 13 bases between. CDR3 loop: CASSLARLATSGANVLTF. In DNA form, the CDR3 reads TGTGCCAGCAGCTTGGCACGACTCGCTACCTCTGGGGCCAACGTCCTGACTTTC. Full variable domain (missing parts from reference TRBV5-4 and TRBJ2-6): ETGVTQSPTHLIKTRGQQVTLRCSSQSGHNTVSWYQQALGQGPQFIFQYYREEENGRGNFPPRFSGLQFPNYSSELNVNALELDDSALYLCASSLARLATSGANVLTFGAGSRLTVL.

This clone showed up just once. The J gene is TRBJ1-6, the V gene TRBV18; 8 positions match TRBD1. CDR3 length: 18 residues. The J segment lost 7 bases and the V segment lost 3 bases, leaving 14 bases of the junction unmatched. In germline, CDR1 is KGHSH, CDR2 LQKENI. The CDR3: CASSPKLLTGVANSPLHF. The DNA for the CDR3 is TGTGCCAGCTCACCGAAGCTCTTGACAGGGGTCGCCAATTCACCCCTCCACTTT.

This clone was seen a handful of times. The V gene is TRBV12-3 or TRBV12-4, the J gene TRBJ2-1, with unresolved D. Deletions cut 4 bases from V and 7 bases from J, with 5 bases between. This CDR3 is built from 11 residues. In DNA, the CDR3 is TGTGCCAGCAGTTACTCTAATGAGCAGTTCTTC. This gives the protein CASSYSNEQFF.

The genes are TRBV15 and TRBJ2-1, with 8 bases that match TRBD1. Germline lookup yields CDR1 LNHNV and CDR2 YYDKDF (reference sequence). With V trimmed by 7 bases and J by 4 bases, 6 bases remained unmatched. This CDR3 is built from 14 residues. This chain's CDR3 is CATMDRVGYNEQFF. Here the CDR3 DNA reads TGTGCCACCATGGACAGGGTAGGGTACAATGAGCAGTTCTTC.

The table lists this clone with a few counts. The CDR3 spells CSVQYNSQPQHF. In nucleotides, the CDR3 is TGCAGCGTTCAATATAACAGTCAGCCCCAGCATTTT. The chain combines TRBV29-1 with TRBJ1-5; D remains unclear. The germline V and J ends were trimmed by 5 bases and 6 bases, with 11 bases remaining between them. CDR3 size: 12 residues. The germline gives CDR1 SQVTM, CDR2 ANQGSEA.

The chain couples TRBV5-1 to TRBJ2-2, with D unresolved. The CDR3 length is 15 residues. The germline V and J ends were trimmed by 4 bases and 0 bases, with 10 bases remaining between them. Germline-derived CDR1 and CDR2 are SGHRS and YFSETQ. CDR3 region: CASSATVTNTGELFF. The CDR3 DNA follows: TGCGCCAGCAGCGCAACAGTAACGAACACCGGGGAGCTGTTTTTT.

The CDR3 DNA reads TGTGCCAGCAGCTCAGGGATAGGGCCTGGAGAAGAGCAGTACTTC. Its translation is CASSSGIGPGEEQYF. The V and J genes are TRBV7-2 and TRBJ2-7; D possibly corresponds to TRBD1 (5 bases). This CDR3 comprises 15 residues. Trimming stripped 4 bases from V and 7 bases from J, with 20 bases between. Germline V gives CDR1 SGHTA, CDR2 FQGNSA.

The chain employs TRBV3-1 (or the pseudogene TRBV3-2) and TRBJ1-1; D is ambiguous. The CDR3 is 14 residues long. Germline V gene sequence: CDR1 LGHDT, CDR2 YNNKEL (reference sequence). The V gene lost 1 base and the J gene lost 0 bases, with 6 bases spanning the gap. The CDR3 bases are TGTGCCAGCAGCCAAGTACAGATGAACACTGAAGCTTTCTTT. It is translated as CASSQVQMNTEAFF.

The chain employs TRBV18 and TRBJ2-7; 11 nucleotides align to TRBD2. The CDR3 runs to 15 residues. The germline V gene encodes CDR1 KGHSH and CDR2 LQKENI. V lost 4 bases and J lost 4; bases outside the gene matches: 6. In DNA form, the CDR3 reads TGTGCCAGCTCACGGGATAGCGGGGGGGCGTACGAGCAGTACTTC. Its protein product is CASSRDSGGAYEQYF.

The rearrangement joins TRBV6-4 to TRBJ1-1; D gene uncertain. Germline V CDR1 and CDR2: MRHNA, SNTAGT. This CDR3 spans 14 amino acids. Trimming took 3 bases from V and 3 from J, leaving 11 bases between them. The CDR3 is CASSESFEDTEAFF. Here the CDR3 DNA reads TGTGCCAGCAGTGAGAGCTTTGAGGACACTGAAGCTTTCTTT.

The chain carries TRBV2 and TRBJ2-1; TRBD2 is a possible D gene (5 bases). V lost 2 bases to trimming and J lost 0 bases, with 11 bases between them. Germline loops: CDR1 SNHLY, CDR2 FYNNEI. CDR3 size: 16 residues. The DNA for the CDR3 is TGTGCCAGCAGTGAATTCGTGGGGAGCTCCTACAATGAGCAGTTCTTC. Translation: CASSEFVGSSYNEQFF. Full variable domain (missing parts from reference TRBV2 and TRBJ2-1): EPEVTQTPSHQVTQMGQEVILRCVPISNHLYFYWYRQILGQKVEFLVSFYNNEISEKSEIFDDQFSVERPDGSNFTLKIRSTKLEDSAMYFCASSEFVGSSYNEQFFGPGTRLTVL.

The chain carries TRBV2 and TRBJ1-1; TRBD1 aligns across 9 bases. This CDR3 has 12 amino acids. V trimming: 4 bases; J trimming: 7 bases; junction bases outside the gene matches: 1. Germline CDR1 reads SNHLY; CDR2 reads FYNNEI. The CDR3 loop is CASSGGQGEAFF. CDR3 nucleotides: TGTGCCAGCAGTGGGGGACAGGGTGAAGCTTTCTTT.